The following is a T cell receptor (beta chain) sequence with its context. From germline, CDR1 is SGHNT and CDR2 YYREEE (reference sequence). Germline trimming cut 7 bases from V and 2 bases from J; bases unmatched to any gene: 6. The CDR3 extends over 13 amino acids. This sample stems from a study of cytomegalovirus exposure and HLA in healthy donors. A multiplex PCR was run with 60 Vbeta primers and 13 Jbeta primers. The protocol was immunoSEQ multiplex PCR, while the TCRdb copy is restricted to in-frame clones and leaves out a portion. The sample consists of 200,000 or so clones, less than 90% of them appearing once.

V is TRBV5-4 and J is TRBJ2-7; TRBD2 matches 7 bases. The sequence came from a boy aged 5-17 years in good health and CMV-seronegative. The sample comprised PBMCs. The CDR3 reads CASGTGTTYEQYF. In DNA, the CDR3 is TGTGCCAGCGGTACCGGGACTACCTACGAGCAGTACTTC. The variable domain in full, completed from reference TRBV5-4 and TRBJ2-7, reads ETGVTQSPTHLIKTRGQQVTLRCSSQSGHNTVSWYQQALGQGPQFIFQYYREEENGRGNFPPRFSGLQFPNYSSELNVNALELDDSALYLCASGTGTTYEQYFGPGTRLTVT.